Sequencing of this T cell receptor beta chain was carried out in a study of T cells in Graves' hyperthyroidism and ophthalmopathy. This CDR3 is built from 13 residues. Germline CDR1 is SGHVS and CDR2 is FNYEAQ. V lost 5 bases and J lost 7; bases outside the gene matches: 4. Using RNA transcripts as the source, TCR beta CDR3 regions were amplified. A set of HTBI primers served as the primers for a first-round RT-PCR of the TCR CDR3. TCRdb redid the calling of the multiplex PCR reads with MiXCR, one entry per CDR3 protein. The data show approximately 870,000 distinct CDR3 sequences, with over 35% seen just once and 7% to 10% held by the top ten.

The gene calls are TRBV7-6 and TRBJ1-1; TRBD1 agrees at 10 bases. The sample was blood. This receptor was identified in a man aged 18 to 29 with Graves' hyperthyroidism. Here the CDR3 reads CASSPGTGDEAFF. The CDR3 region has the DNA TGTGCCAGCAGCCCCGGGACAGGGGATGAAGCTTTCTTT.